This entry lists 15 T cell receptor beta chains sequenced from one sample in a study of cytomegalovirus exposure and HLA in healthy donors. The PCR had 60 Vbeta and 13 Jbeta primers. Produced via immunoSEQ multiplex PCR; TCRdb's table is partial and in-frame only. The sample holds over 150,000 clones, around 82% seen once. Source material: PBMCs. These receptors were collected from a boy younger than 10 in good health and CMV-seronegative.

The J gene is TRBJ2-3, the V gene TRBV5-6, with 8 bases identical to TRBD1. V shed 3 bases, J shed 3 bases, and the junction held 12 bases outside the gene matches. The V gene's germline CDR1 is SGHDT and CDR2 YYEEEE. The CDR3 totals 17 residues. CDR3 bases: TGTGCCAGCAGCTCCACCCGGCAGGGGGCGTCGACAGATACGCAGTATTTT. Amino acid sequence: CASSSTRQGASTDTQYF. Variable domain in full (rest from reference TRBV5-6 and TRBJ2-3): DAGVTQSPTHLIKTRGQQVTLRCSPKSGHDTVSWYQQALGQGPQFIFQYYEEEERQRGNFPDRFSGHQFPNYSSELNVNALLLGDSALYLCASSSTRQGASTDTQYFGPGTRLTVL.

About this clone itself: This sample also contains other DNA sequences that code for the same CDR3. The V call is TRBV28, the J call TRBJ2-5, with 8 bases aligning to TRBD2. CDR1 and CDR2 (germline): MDHEN, SYDVKM. V trimming: 7 bases; J trimming: 2 bases; junction bases outside the gene matches: 3. This CDR3 has 13 residues. CDR3 nucleotide sequence: TGTGCCAGCACCCGCGGGGGGCAAGAGACCCAGTACTTC. This sequence encodes CASTRGGQETQYF.

The V call is TRBV4-1, the J call TRBJ2-7, with no clear D. CDR3 length equals 13 residues. CDR1 and CDR2 from the germline V gene are MGHRA and YSYEKL. Trimming pared 5 bases from V and 3 bases from J, leaving 11 bases between. CDR3 in amino acids: CASSFSPDYEQYF. CDR3 DNA: TGCGCCAGCAGCTTCTCCCCAGACTACGAGCAGTACTTC.

The CDR3 loop is CASSAYSPLHF. The CDR3 DNA is TGTGCCAGCAGTGCGTATTCACCCCTCCACTTT. The chain joins TRBV2 to TRBJ1-6; D is unresolved. Germline-derived CDR1 and CDR2 are SNHLY and FYNNEI. Trimming cost V 4 bases and J 8 bases, with 3 bases left between them. The CDR3 runs to 11 residues.

This chain joins TRBV6-1 and TRBJ1-2, with a tentative D call TRBD1 (6 bases). Germline lookup yields CDR1 MNHNS and CDR2 SASEGT. V shed 6 bases and J shed 3 bases, with 14 bases lying between them. The CDR3 extends over 14 amino acids. CDR3 sequence reads: CASRQDSVDYGYTF. DNA of the CDR3: TGTGCCAGCAGGCAGGACAGCGTTGACTATGGCTACACCTTC.

The chain recombines TRBV12-5 with TRBJ2-1; TRBD2 aligns across 10 bases. Germline CDR1 is LGHNT and CDR2 is FRNRAP. V was clipped by 5 bases and J by 8 bases; unmatched bases: 6. The CDR3 is 14 amino acids. The CDR3 DNA sequence: TGTGCTAGTGGTAGGACTAGCGGAGGGGATGAGCAGTTCTTC. This gives the protein CASGRTSGGDEQFF.

This chain links TRBV15 with TRBJ2-7, with TRBD2 matching over 11 bases. Trimming cost V 0 bases and J 1 base; bases outside gene matches: 8. This CDR3 is built from 18 residues. Looked up from germline, CDR1 is LNHNV and CDR2 is YYDKDF (reference sequence). The CDR3 DNA reads TGTGCCACCAGCAGAGAACTAGCGGGAGAGGACTTGTCCTACGAGCAGTACTTC. Translation: CATSRELAGEDLSYEQYF.

This clone was counted only a few times. The chain uses TRBV5-6 and TRBJ2-3; 7 bases map to TRBD1. CDR1 and CDR2 (germline): SGHDT, YYEEEE. The CDR3 extends over 15 amino acids. V gave up 6 bases and J gave up 2 bases; unmatched junction bases: 9. In nucleotides, the CDR3 is TGTGCCAGCATTGGACAGGCCGTTTACACAGATACGCAGTATTTT. Translated: CASIGQAVYTDTQYF.

The V gene is TRBV6-1, the J gene TRBJ2-2; no definite D call. The germline V and J ends were trimmed by 2 bases and 1 base, with 11 bases remaining between them. Germline CDR1 is MNHNS and CDR2 is SASEGT. This CDR3 has 16 residues. The CDR3 is CASSERGPLNTGELFF. The CDR3 DNA follows: TGTGCCAGCAGTGAACGTGGGCCGCTGAACACCGGGGAGCTGTTTTTT.

The CDR3 DNA reads as TGTGCCAGCAGCTTTGGCCTCCGGACTAGCGGGAGCCCCTCCTACAATGAGCAGTTCTTC. Its translation: CASSFGLRTSGSPSYNEQFF. The rearrangement links TRBV5-4 to TRBJ2-1; 13 bases align to TRBD2. V gave up 2 bases and J gave up 0 bases; unmatched junction bases: 11. The CDR3 totals 20 residues. CDR1 and CDR2 (germline): SGHNT, YYREEE (reference sequence).

This rearrangement joins TRBV27 to TRBJ1-5, with D possibly being TRBD1 (5 bases). Germline V CDR1 and CDR2: MNHEY, SMNVEV (reference sequence). This CDR3 region has 14 residues. V lost 7 bases and J lost 4, with 14 bases in between. CDR3 DNA: TGTGCCAGCAAGGACCTCGGGGGAAATCAGCCCCAGCATTTT. It encodes CASKDLGGNQPQHF.

A few counts support this clone. Here the CDR3 reads CASSLTTSGRGETQYF. The CDR3 DNA sequence: TGTGCCAGCAGTCTCACGACTAGCGGGAGAGGGGAGACCCAGTACTTC. The chain couples TRBV27 to TRBJ2-5, with 12 bases identical to TRBD2. J lost 5 bases, V lost 5 bases, and 9 bases had no gene match. From germline, CDR1 is MNHEY and CDR2 SMNVEV (reference sequence). CDR3 length: 16 amino acids.

The rearrangement joins TRBV7-9 to TRBJ1-5; the match to TRBD1 covers 7 bases. J gave up 9 bases and V 3 bases, and 5 bases lay outside the gene matches. The CDR3 extends over 13 amino acids. Germline V gene data show CDR1 as SEHNR and CDR2 as FQNEAQ (reference sequence). Written as DNA, the CDR3 is TGTGCCAGCAGCTTCGACAGGGAAAGGCCCCAGCATTTT. Its protein product is CASSFDRERPQHF.

The chain has TRBV27 and TRBJ1-1, with a possible D match to TRBD1 (6 bases). The CDR3 length is 14 residues. Trimming cost V 0 bases and J 3 bases, with 8 bases left between them. From germline, CDR1 is MNHEY and CDR2 SMNVEV (reference sequence). As DNA, the CDR3 is TGTGCCAGCAGTTTATCGTCAGGGGACACTGAAGCTTTCTTT. Translating gives CASSLSSGDTEAFF.

The V call is TRBV9, the J call TRBJ1-5; the match to TRBD1 covers 9 bases. From germline, CDR1 is SGDLS and CDR2 YYNGEE. The CDR3 totals 16 residues. J gave up 5 bases and V 4 bases, and 10 bases lay outside the gene matches. The CDR3 DNA sequence: TGTGCCAGCAGCTCTGACAGGGGGGAGAGGGATCAGCCCCAGCATTTT. This sequence encodes CASSSDRGERDQPQHF.